This T cell receptor (beta chain) was identified in a study of a mutant IDH1 vaccine in newly diagnosed glioma listed by TCRdb under 2021. Turning to the overall study: Of the approximately 35 treated patients, about 62% were male and roughly 38% were female, and a mean age of around 40 years was recorded. For exploratory analyses, longitudinal TCRB deep sequencing was carried out in around 24 treated patients wherever samples were available. Before enrollment, patients had received standard therapy of radiotherapy alone, temozolomide alone, or radiochemotherapy with temozolomide; most received the combination. Six visits were used for peripheral blood collection: V03 (baseline), V05, V07, V10, V12 and V13. What the study reported, not specific to this receptor: Availability determined which PBMC samples were chosen for TCRB deep sequencing. It was noted by the authors that analyses of patient blood samples could not be reproduced owing to sample limitations. No apparent relationship was observed between pseudoprogression and alterations in the top peripheral T cell clonotypes detected by TCRB sequencing. Immune responses induced by the vaccine were seen in over 80% of patients across multiple MHC alleles.

Read against the paper, the sample's time point label means: baseline, week 1 (first vaccination visit). The treatment or condition label for this specimen denotes: pre-vaccination baseline after standard-of-care therapy. Donors had newly diagnosed WHO grade 3 or 4 IDH1-mutant astrocytomas with loss of nuclear ATRX. The samples were drawn from NOA16, a multicentre, single-arm, open-label phase I trial in Germany that tested a mutant IDH1 peptide vaccine in humans for the first time. Visit V03 blood draws served as the baseline sample for immunogenicity testing. The DNeasy Blood and Tissue Kit was used to extract genomic DNA from EDTA blood for TCRB sequencing. Preparation of the library involved the immunoSEQ multiplex PCR assay. Following the manufacturer's protocol, the hsTCRB Kit was used to amplify rearranged TCR beta chain sequences. TCRB libraries were sequenced on an Illumina MiSeq. For the original study's pipeline: Demultiplexing, trimming and gene mapping were performed with the kit vendor's proprietary platform. The source is immuneACCESS, and TCRdb retained only in-frame sequences with V and J called. Part of the clones is not carried over; for the studies checked, unresolved V genes explain less than half of this, and the remainder is unexplained. V and J calls and clone size are given by that table; D and trimming were obtained from the DNA. Here the sample has tens of thousands of clones; around 79% occur a single time. About 7.5% of the sample is held by the ten biggest clonotypes.

This clone was counted a single time. No antigen is known for it. The record has no base qualities; no much larger clone is one base away. There are 16 amino acids in the CDR3, from cysteine to phenylalanine inclusive. Only the CDR3 DNA stays, 48 bases, in frame from base 1. From the germline V gene, CDR1 is LGHNA and CDR2 is YNFKEQ. Cut back by 3 bases and 0 bases, the V and J ends lie 14 bases apart. The TCR comes from a middle-aged man with glioma. The sample was PBMCs, taken from a glioma patient treated with radiotherapy, temozolomide or both. This sequence uses TRBV4-2 and TRBJ1-1; no D gene can be assigned with confidence. The DNA is as follows: TGTGCCAGCAGCCATCCGGGGAGGGTTATGAACACTGAAGCTTTCTTT. Its coded protein is CASSHPGRVMNTEAFF.